The sample holds one count of the clone carrying this TCR beta chain. This sample was included in a study of blood T cell repertoires in COVID-19. The CDR3 loop spans 15 amino acids. Trimming removed 3 bases at V and 7 bases at J, with 19 bases between. Germline lookup yields CDR1 SGHRS and CDR2 YFSETQ. Generated by immunoSEQ multiplex PCR, the TCRdb table keeps only in-frame clones and is missing some. This table has tens of thousands of clones, about 86% appearing once. This chain connects TRBV5-1 to TRBJ1-2; D not resolved. The sequence came from an elderly man with COVID-19, enrolled during active disease. Source material: peripheral blood. This CDR3 reads CASSSAEWTIGGYTF. The CDR3 DNA follows: TGCGCCAGCAGCTCGGCAGAATGGACTATCGGTGGCTACACCTTC.